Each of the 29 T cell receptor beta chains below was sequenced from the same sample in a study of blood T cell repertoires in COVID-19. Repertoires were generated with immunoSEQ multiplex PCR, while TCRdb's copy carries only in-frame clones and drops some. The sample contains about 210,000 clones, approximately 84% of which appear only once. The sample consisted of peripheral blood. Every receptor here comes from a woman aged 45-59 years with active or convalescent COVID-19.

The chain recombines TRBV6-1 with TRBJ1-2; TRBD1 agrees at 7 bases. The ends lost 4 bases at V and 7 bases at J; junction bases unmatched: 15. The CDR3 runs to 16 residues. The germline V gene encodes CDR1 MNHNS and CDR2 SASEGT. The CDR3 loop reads CASSVSGTASPRGYTF. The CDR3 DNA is TGTGCCAGCAGTGTCTCCGGGACAGCCTCCCCTCGTGGCTACACCTTC.

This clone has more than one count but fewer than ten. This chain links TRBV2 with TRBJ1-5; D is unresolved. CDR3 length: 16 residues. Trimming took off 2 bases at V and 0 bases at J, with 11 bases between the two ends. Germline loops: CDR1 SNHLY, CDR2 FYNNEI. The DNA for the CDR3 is TGTGCCAGCAGTGAATTGTCAGTTTATAGCAATCAGCCCCAGCATTTT. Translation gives CASSELSVYSNQPQHF.

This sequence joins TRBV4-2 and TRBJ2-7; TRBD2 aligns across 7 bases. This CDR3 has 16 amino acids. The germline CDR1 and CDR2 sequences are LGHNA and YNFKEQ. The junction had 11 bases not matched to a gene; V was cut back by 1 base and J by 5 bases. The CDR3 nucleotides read TGTGCCAGCAGCCAAGCCCTCGGACTAGTTTACGACGAGCAGTACTTC. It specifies CASSQALGLVYDEQYF.

In nucleotides, the CDR3 is TGTGCCAGCAGCTTAAGGGGGACAGCCTACAATGAGCAGTTCTTC. Protein: CASSLRGTAYNEQFF. The rearrangement links TRBV7-3 to TRBJ2-1, with TRBD1 matching over 7 bases. CDR3 length equals 15 residues. Germline CDR1 and CDR2: SGHTA and FQGTGA. The J segment lost 2 bases and the V segment lost 1 base, leaving 2 bases of the junction unmatched.

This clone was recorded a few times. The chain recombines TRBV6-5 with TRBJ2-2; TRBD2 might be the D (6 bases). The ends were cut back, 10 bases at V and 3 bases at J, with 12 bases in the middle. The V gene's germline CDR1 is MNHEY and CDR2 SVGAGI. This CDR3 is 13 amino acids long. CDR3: CATTGLDTGELFF. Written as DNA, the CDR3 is TGTGCCACAACGGGACTCGACACCGGGGAGCTGTTTTTT.

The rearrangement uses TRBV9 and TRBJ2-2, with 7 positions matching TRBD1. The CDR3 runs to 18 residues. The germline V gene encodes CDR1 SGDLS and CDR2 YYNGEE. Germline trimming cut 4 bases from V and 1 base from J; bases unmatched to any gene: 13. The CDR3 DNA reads TGTGCCAGCAGCACCAGACCACCGACAGGGAGGAACACCGGGGAGCTGTTTTTT. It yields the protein CASSTRPPTGRNTGELFF.

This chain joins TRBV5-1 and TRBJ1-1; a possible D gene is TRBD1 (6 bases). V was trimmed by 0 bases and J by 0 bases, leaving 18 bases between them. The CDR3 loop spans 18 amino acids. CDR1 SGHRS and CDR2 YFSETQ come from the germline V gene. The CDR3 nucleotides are TGCGCCAGCAGCTTGGCCATGAGGCAGGGGACCCTGAACACTGAAGCTTTCTTT. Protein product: CASSLAMRQGTLNTEAFF.

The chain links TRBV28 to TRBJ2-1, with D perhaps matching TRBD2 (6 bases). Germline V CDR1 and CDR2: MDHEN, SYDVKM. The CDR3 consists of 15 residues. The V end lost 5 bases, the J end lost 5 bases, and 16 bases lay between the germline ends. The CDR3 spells CASSLHGRSDNEQFF. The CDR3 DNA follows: TGTGCCAGCAGTCTACACGGGAGATCCGACAATGAGCAGTTCTTC.

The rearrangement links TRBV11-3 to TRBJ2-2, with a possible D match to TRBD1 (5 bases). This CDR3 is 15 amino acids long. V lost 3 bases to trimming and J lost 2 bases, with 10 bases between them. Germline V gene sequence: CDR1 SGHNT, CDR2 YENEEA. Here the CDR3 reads CASSLQGKNTGELFF. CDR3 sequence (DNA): TGTGCCAGCAGCTTGCAGGGAAAAAACACCGGGGAGCTGTTTTTT.

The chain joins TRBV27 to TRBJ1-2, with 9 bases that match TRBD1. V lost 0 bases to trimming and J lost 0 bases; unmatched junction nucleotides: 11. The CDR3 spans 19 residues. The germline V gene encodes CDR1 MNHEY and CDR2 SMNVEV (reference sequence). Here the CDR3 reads CASSLSLSQGAKANYGYTF. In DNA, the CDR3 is TGTGCCAGCAGTTTATCCCTATCACAGGGGGCGAAAGCTAACTATGGCTACACCTTC.

CDR3: CASSRLSSRGEAFF. Written as DNA, the CDR3 is TGTGCCAGCAGCCGTTTATCCAGTCGGGGGGAAGCTTTCTTT. The rearrangement joins TRBV27 to TRBJ1-1, with D maybe TRBD1 (5 bases). The CDR3 runs to 14 residues. Germline values: CDR1 MNHEY, CDR2 SMNVEV (reference sequence). Trimming removed 6 bases at V and 8 bases at J, with 19 bases between.

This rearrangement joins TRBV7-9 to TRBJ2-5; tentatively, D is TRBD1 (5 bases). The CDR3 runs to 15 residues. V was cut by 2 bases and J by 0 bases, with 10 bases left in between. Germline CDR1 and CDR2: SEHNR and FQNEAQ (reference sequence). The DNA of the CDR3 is TGTGCCAGCAGCTTAACAGGAAGAAACCAAGAGACCCAGTACTTC. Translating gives CASSLTGRNQETQYF.

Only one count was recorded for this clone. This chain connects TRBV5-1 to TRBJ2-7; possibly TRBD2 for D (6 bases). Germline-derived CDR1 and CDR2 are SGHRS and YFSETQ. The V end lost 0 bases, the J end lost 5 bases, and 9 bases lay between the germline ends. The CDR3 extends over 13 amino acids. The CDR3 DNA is TGCGCCAGCAGCTTGGCGTGGGAGGACGAGCAGTACTTC. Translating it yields CASSLAWEDEQYF.

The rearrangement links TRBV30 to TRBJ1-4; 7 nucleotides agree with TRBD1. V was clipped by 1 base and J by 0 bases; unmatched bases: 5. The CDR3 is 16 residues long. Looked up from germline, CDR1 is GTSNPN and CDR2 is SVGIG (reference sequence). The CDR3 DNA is TGTGCCTGGAGTGGGCGGACAGGTGCAACTAATGAAAAACTGTTTTTT. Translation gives CAWSGRTGATNEKLFF.

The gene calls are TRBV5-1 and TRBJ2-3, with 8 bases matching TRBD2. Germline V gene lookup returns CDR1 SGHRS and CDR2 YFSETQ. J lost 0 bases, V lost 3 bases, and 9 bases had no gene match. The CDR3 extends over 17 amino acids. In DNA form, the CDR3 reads TGCGCCAGCAGCTGGGGGGCACTAGCGGCTAGCACAGATACGCAGTATTTT. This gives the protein CASSWGALAASTDTQYF.

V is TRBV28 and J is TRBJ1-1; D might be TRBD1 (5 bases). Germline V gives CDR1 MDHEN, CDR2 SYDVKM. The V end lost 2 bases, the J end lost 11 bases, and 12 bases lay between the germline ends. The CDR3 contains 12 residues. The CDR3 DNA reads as TGTGCCAGCAGTTTAGGCGGGGCCGGGGCTTTCTTT. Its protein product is CASSLGGAGAFF.

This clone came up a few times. This CDR3 is CASSREGLPGNTIYF. CDR3 bases: TGTGCCAGCAGCCGCGAGGGACTGCCTGGAAACACCATATATTTT. V is TRBV6-5 and J is TRBJ1-3, with a tentative D call TRBD1 (5 bases). This CDR3 is 15 amino acids long. Germline assignment: CDR1 MNHEY and CDR2 SVGAGI. Trimming cost V 6 bases and J 2 bases, with 14 bases left between them.

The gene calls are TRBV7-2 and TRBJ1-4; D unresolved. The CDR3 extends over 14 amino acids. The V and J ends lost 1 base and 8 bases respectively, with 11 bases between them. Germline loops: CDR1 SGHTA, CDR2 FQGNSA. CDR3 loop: CASSLGRRREKLFF. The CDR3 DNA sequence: TGTGCCAGCAGCTTAGGCCGGAGGCGGGAAAAACTGTTTTTT.

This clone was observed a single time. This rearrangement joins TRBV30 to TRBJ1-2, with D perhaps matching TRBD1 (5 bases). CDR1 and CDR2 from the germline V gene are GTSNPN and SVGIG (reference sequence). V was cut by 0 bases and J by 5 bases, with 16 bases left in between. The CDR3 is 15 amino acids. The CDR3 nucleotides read TGTGCCTGGAGTGTAGGGATGGGGCCTGGATATGGCTACACCTTC. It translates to CAWSVGMGPGYGYTF. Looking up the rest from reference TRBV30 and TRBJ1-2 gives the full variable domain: SQTIHQWPATLVQPVGSPLSLECTVEGTSNPNLYWYRQAAGRGLQLLFYSVGIGQISSEVPQNLSASRPQDRQFILSSKKLLLSDSGFYLCAWSVGMGPGYGYTFGSGTRLTVV.

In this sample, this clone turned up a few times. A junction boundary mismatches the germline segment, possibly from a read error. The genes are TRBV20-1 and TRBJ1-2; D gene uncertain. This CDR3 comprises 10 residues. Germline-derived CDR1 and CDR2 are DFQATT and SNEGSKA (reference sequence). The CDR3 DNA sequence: TGCAGTGCCCCTAATTATGGCTACACCTTC. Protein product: CSAPNYGYTF.

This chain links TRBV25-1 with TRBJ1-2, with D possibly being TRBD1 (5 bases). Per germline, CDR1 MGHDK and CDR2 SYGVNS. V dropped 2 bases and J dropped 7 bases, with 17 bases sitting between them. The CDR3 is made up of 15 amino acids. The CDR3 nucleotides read TGTGCCAGCAGTGAAAGGCGAGGGGACTCTAGTGGCTACACCTTC. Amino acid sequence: CASSERRGDSSGYTF.

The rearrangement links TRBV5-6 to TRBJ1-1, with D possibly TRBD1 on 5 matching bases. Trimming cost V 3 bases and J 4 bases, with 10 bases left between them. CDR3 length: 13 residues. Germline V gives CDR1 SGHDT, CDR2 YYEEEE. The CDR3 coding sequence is TGTGCCAGCAGCTCCCAGGGCACCACTGAAGCTTTCTTT. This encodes CASSSQGTTEAFF.

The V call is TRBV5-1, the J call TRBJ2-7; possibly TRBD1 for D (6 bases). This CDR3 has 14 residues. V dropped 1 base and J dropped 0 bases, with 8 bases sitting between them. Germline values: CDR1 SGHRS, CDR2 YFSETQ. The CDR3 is CASSLQGTSYEQYF. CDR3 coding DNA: TGCGCCAGCAGCTTGCAGGGGACCTCCTACGAGCAGTACTTC.

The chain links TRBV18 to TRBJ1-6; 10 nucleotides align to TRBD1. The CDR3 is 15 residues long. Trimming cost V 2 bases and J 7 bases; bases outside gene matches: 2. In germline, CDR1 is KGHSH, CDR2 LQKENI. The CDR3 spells CASSPGQGGNSPLHF. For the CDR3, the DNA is TGTGCCAGCTCACCAGGACAGGGGGGGAATTCACCCCTCCACTTT.

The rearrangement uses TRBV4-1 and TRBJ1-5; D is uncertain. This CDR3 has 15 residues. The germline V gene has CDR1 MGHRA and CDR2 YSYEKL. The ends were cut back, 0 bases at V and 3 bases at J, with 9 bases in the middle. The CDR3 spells CASSQDGTDNQPQHF. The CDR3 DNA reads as TGCGCCAGCAGCCAAGATGGCACAGACAATCAGCCCCAGCATTTT.

The CDR3 region is CASSPTSGRYEQYF. In DNA form, the CDR3 reads TGTGCCAGCAGTCCGACTAGCGGGAGGTACGAGCAGTACTTC. J is TRBJ2-7 and V is TRBV28; 13 nucleotides match TRBD2. From germline, CDR1 is MDHEN and CDR2 SYDVKM. The CDR3 is 14 residues long. The V and J ends lost 5 bases and 4 bases, in that order; junction bases with no gene match: 2.

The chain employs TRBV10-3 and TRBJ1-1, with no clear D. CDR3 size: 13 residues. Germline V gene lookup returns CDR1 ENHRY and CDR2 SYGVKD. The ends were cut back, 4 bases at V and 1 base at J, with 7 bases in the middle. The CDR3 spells CAISGASNTEAFF. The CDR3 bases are TGTGCCATCAGTGGGGCTTCGAACACTGAAGCTTTCTTT.

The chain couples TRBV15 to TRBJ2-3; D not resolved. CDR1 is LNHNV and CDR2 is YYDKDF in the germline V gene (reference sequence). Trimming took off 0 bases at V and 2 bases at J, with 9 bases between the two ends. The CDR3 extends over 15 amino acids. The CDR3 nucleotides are TGTGCCACCAGCAGAGAGGGCTTACCCACAGATACGCAGTATTTT. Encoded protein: CATSREGLPTDTQYF.

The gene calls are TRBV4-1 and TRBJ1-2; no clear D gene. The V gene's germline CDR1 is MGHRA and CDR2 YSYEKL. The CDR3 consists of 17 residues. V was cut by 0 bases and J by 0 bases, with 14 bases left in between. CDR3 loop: CASSQDYGLTPNYGYTF. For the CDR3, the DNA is TGCGCCAGCAGCCAAGATTATGGCCTGACTCCTAACTATGGCTACACCTTC.